This entry features one T cell receptor beta chain sequence. The antigen remains undetermined. The sample comes from a study of shared clonotypes between healthy human individuals. Study-wide findings and caveats: Although depth was large, rarefaction showed that sequencing of the sorted subsets was incomplete.

CD45RO-negative, CCR7-selected cells formed the naive CD8 fraction, which excluded terminally differentiated effector memory CD45RA+ cells. TCRdb keeps only in-frame clones here, not all; method: immunoSEQ multiplex PCR. Altogether about 1,900,000 clones are present, around 96% being singletons, with the ten largest covering 0.9% to 1.5%. This receptor was obtained from a man younger than 30 in good health. What was sequenced was naive CD8+ T cells sorted from blood.

The CDR3 loop is CASSYSLQEQYF. As DNA, the CDR3 is TGTGCCAGCAGTTACTCTCTCCAAGAGCAGTACTTC. The J gene is TRBJ2-7, the V gene TRBV6-6, with D unclear. Germline CDR1 MNHNY, CDR2 SVGAGI (reference sequence). Trimming cost V 0 bases and J 7 bases, with 7 bases left between them. The CDR3 sequence is 12 residues long.